This note documents a single TCR beta chain sequence. Antigen specificity is unknown. TCRdb's table, derived via immunoSEQ multiplex PCR, lists solely in-frame clones and lacks some. The data show 100,000 to 130,000 clones, with more than 70% seen just once and 3.3% held by the top ten. V was cut by 8 bases and J by 7 bases, with 13 bases left in between. Germline loops: CDR1 SGHAT, CDR2 FQNNGV. The CDR3 runs 12 residues. These data come from a study of T cell responses to AZD1222 COVID-19 vaccine. Study in general: The analysis combined second doses at about 4 or about 12 weeks.

Study-level points and caveats: Repertoires were collected only later (after the peak T cell response had occurred). Targets within unmutated variant regions were reportedly found for nearly half of spike-specific TCRs.

The V and J genes are TRBV11-2 and TRBJ2-3; no definite D call. The clonotype comes from an adult in good health. The material sequenced was peripheral blood, taken on day 0 of AZD1222 vaccination. The CDR3 region is CASRQLGNTQYF. CDR3 nucleotide sequence: TGTGCCAGCCGCCAGCTGGGAAATACGCAGTATTTT.